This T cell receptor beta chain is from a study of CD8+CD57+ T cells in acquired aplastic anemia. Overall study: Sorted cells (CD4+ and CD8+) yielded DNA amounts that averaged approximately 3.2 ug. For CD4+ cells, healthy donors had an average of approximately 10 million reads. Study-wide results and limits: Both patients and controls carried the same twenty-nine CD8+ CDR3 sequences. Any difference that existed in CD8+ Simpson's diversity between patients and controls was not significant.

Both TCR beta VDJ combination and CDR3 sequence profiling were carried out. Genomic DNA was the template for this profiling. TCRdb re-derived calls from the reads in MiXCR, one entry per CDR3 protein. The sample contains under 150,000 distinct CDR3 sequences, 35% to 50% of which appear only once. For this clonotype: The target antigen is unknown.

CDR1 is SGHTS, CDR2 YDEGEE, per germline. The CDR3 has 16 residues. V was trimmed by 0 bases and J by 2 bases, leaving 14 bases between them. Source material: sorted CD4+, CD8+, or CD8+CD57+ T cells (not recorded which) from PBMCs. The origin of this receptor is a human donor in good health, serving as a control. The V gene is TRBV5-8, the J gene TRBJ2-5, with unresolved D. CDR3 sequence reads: CASSLGSRGGQETQYF. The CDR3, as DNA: TGTGCCAGCAGCTTGGGGTCTCGTGGTGGGCAAGAGACCCAGTACTTC.